A single sample is the source of the 27 T cell receptor beta chains below, sequenced in a study of Ad26.COV2.S vaccination and SARS-CoV-2 variants (dated by TCRdb to about 2021). The library was built by means of the immunoSEQ multiplex PCR assay. Held by TCRdb, this immuneACCESS table contains in-frame sequences only and omits some clones. Under half of the omission traces to an unresolved V gene where checked; the cause of the rest is unknown. The sample data list 300,000 to 450,000 clones, and roughly 94% of these were observed just once. About 3.9% of the sample belongs to the ten largest clones. The time point label here, explained by the study, means: individuals recovered from natural SARS-CoV-2 infection. The sample in question was peripheral blood, obtained after recovery from COVID-19. These receptors were taken from a human donor who had recovered from COVID-19.

V and J are TRBV28 and TRBJ1-1; D might be TRBD1 (6 bases). V gave up 4 bases and J gave up 7 bases, with 13 bases separating them. The CDR3 spans 13 residues. Germline values: CDR1 MDHEN, CDR2 SYDVKM. The CDR3 sequence is CASSSGQKLEAFF. The CDR3 bases are TGTGCCAGCAGTTCCGGACAGAAGCTTGAAGCTTTCTTT. The full variable domain, in which reference TRBV28 and TRBJ1-1 provide the parts outside the CDR3, is DVKVTQSSRYLVKRTGEKVFLECVQDMDHENMFWYRQDPGLGLRLIYFSYDVKMKEKGDIPEGYSVSREKKERFSLILESASTNQTSMYLCASSSGQKLEAFFGQGTRLTVV.

The chain couples TRBV2 to TRBJ1-6, with a possible D match to TRBD1 (5 bases). CDR1 and CDR2 from the germline V gene are SNHLY and FYNNEI. The CDR3 has 16 amino acids. Trimming stripped 2 bases from V and 5 bases from J, with 13 bases between. The CDR3 sequence is CASSERGRVNNSPLHF. In DNA form, the CDR3 reads TGTGCCAGCAGTGAAAGGGGTCGGGTAAATAATTCACCCCTCCACTTT.

This rearrangement joins TRBV11-2 to TRBJ2-5; D remains ambiguous. The CDR3 spans 13 residues. V gave up 2 bases and J gave up 2 bases, with 6 bases separating them. Germline V lookup: CDR1 SGHAT, CDR2 FQNNGV. CDR3 residues: CASSLHVQETQYF. In nucleotides, the CDR3 is TGTGCCAGCAGCTTACACGTACAAGAGACCCAGTACTTC.

This rearrangement joins TRBV13 to TRBJ2-7; 8 nucleotides agree with TRBD2. CDR3 size: 17 residues. Germline values: CDR1 PRHDT, CDR2 FYEKMQ (reference sequence). J gave up 2 bases and V 5 bases, and 14 bases lay outside the gene matches. This chain's CDR3 is CASSHVRGAGGPYEQYF. The CDR3 DNA is TGTGCCAGCAGCCACGTGCGGGGGGCGGGGGGCCCCTACGAGCAGTACTTC.

For this clone: This same CDR3 is encoded by further DNA sequences in the sample. The J gene is TRBJ1-5, the V gene TRBV29-1; 7 nucleotides agree with TRBD1. Germline V CDR1 and CDR2: SQVTM, ANQGSEA. The CDR3 has 14 amino acids. V was pared by 5 bases and J by 3 bases, with 7 bases of the junction left unmatched. CDR3 in amino acids: CSVKTGRSNQPQHF. The CDR3 DNA follows: TGCAGCGTTAAGACAGGGAGGTCCAATCAGCCCCAGCATTTT.

The chain combines TRBV6-5 with TRBJ1-1; D remains ambiguous. This CDR3 has 12 amino acids. CDR1 is MNHEY and CDR2 is SVGAGI in the germline V gene. V was shortened by 6 bases and J by 5 bases, with 10 bases between the two germline ends. This chain's CDR3 is CASSSSGTEAFF. CDR3 in DNA: TGTGCCAGCAGCTCGTCCGGGACTGAAGCTTTCTTT.

This clone showed up just a few times. The genes are TRBV15 and TRBJ1-1; no clear D. Germline CDR1 and CDR2: LNHNV and YYDKDF (reference sequence). This CDR3 region has 11 residues. V was clipped by 3 bases and J by 4 bases, with 3 bases between them. CDR3 DNA: TGTGCCACCAGCAGGAGCACTGAAGCTTTCTTT. Translating gives CATSRSTEAFF.

The chain is built from TRBV5-5 and TRBJ1-5; perhaps TRBD1 as D (5 bases). The germline CDR1 and CDR2 sequences are SGHKS and YYEKEE (reference sequence). The CDR3 runs 16 residues. V lost 4 bases and J 5 bases, leaving 19 bases between the germline ends. CDR3 DNA sequence: TGTGCCAGCAGCACGTATTCCTCTGGGACCGATCAGCCCCAGCATTTT. Amino acids: CASSTYSSGTDQPQHF.

The chain carries TRBV13 and TRBJ1-1; TRBD1 is a possible D gene (5 bases). V lost 1 base and J lost 4, with 13 bases in between. Germline V lookup: CDR1 PRHDT, CDR2 FYEKMQ (reference sequence). The CDR3 runs to 15 residues. CDR3 bases: TGTGCCAGCAGCTTAGAAGGCGGGGGTTTCACTGAAGCTTTCTTT. Translation: CASSLEGGGFTEAFF.

This chain links TRBV9 with TRBJ2-3, with D perhaps TRBD1 or TRBD2 (6 bases each). In germline, CDR1 is SGDLS, CDR2 YYNGEE. This CDR3 has 17 amino acids. The V end was cut by 0 bases, the J end by 2 bases, with 16 bases between. The DNA for the CDR3 is TGTGCCAGCAGCGTAGAGGGGGGACTTACGTCCACAGATACGCAGTATTTT. It codes for CASSVEGGLTSTDTQYF.

In its sample, this clone was seen once. J is TRBJ2-3 and V is TRBV9; maybe TRBD2 (6 bases). V was clipped by 4 bases and J by 2 bases, with 14 bases between them. Germline values: CDR1 SGDLS, CDR2 YYNGEE. The CDR3 loop spans 15 amino acids. The CDR3 coding sequence is TGTGCCAGCAGCACGGGGGACCGAGACACAGATACGCAGTATTTT. It codes for CASSTGDRDTDTQYF.

The genes are TRBV2 and TRBJ2-5; D gene unclear. Germline V gives CDR1 SNHLY, CDR2 FYNNEI. CDR3 length: 15 amino acids. V dropped 1 base and J dropped 2 bases, with 11 bases sitting between them. The CDR3 sequence is CASSEEAAIQETQYF. DNA for the CDR3: TGTGCCAGCAGTGAAGAGGCAGCAATTCAAGAGACCCAGTACTTC.

The chain joins TRBV12-3 or TRBV12-4 to TRBJ1-6; D gene ambiguous. The V end was cut by 3 bases, the J end by 6 bases, with 6 bases between. The CDR3 has 13 amino acids. The CDR3 loop reads CASSFGVNSPLHF. CDR3 DNA: TGTGCCAGCAGTTTCGGAGTTAATTCACCCCTCCACTTT.

This chain joins TRBV2 and TRBJ2-2; D ambiguous. The CDR3 length is 12 residues. Trimming removed 4 bases from V and 3 bases from J, with 3 bases in between. Germline lookup yields CDR1 SNHLY and CDR2 FYNNEI. DNA of the CDR3: TGTGCCAGCAGTGCCTACACCGGGGAGCTGTTTTTT. It translates to CASSAYTGELFF.

This clone was seen only once. The CDR3 DNA reads TGTGCCAGCAGCTTATCAGGAAACACTGAAGCTTTCTTT. It translates to CASSLSGNTEAFF. The chain uses TRBV7-9 and TRBJ1-1, with unresolved D. The CDR3 totals 13 residues. From germline, CDR1 is SEHNR and CDR2 FQNEAQ (reference sequence). V gave up 2 bases and J gave up 2 bases, with 6 bases separating them.

This rearrangement joins TRBV18 to TRBJ1-1, with TRBD1 identical over 8 bases. CDR1 is KGHSH and CDR2 is LQKENI in the germline V gene. The CDR3 has 13 residues. V lost 3 bases and J lost 11; bases outside the gene matches: 8. The CDR3 loop is CASSPQDRGDAFF. CDR3 nucleotide sequence: TGTGCCAGCTCACCTCAAGACAGGGGTGACGCTTTCTTT. Variable domain in full (rest from reference TRBV18 and TRBJ1-1): NAGVMQNPRHLVRRRGQEARLRCSPMKGHSHVYWYRQLPEEGLKFMVYLQKENIIDESGMPKERFSAEFPKEGPSILRIQQVVRGDSAAYFCASSPQDRGDAFFGQGTRLTVV.

This rearrangement joins TRBV3-1 (or the pseudogene TRBV3-2) to TRBJ1-4; D gene uncertain. Germline CDR1 and CDR2: LGHDT and YNNKEL (reference sequence). The V end was cut by 2 bases, the J end by 0 bases, with 7 bases between. This CDR3 region has 15 residues. CDR3 sequence reads: CASSQSVATNEKLFF. The DNA for the CDR3 is TGTGCCAGCAGCCAAAGTGTTGCAACTAATGAAAAACTGTTTTTT.

This chain links TRBV10-2 with TRBJ1-1; D remains ambiguous. Trimming cost V 5 bases and J 4 bases, with 11 bases left between them. There are 13 residues in the CDR3. CDR1 and CDR2 from the germline V gene are WSHSY and SAAADI. The CDR3 sequence: CASSQWTGTEAFF. CDR3 in DNA: TGCGCCAGCAGTCAGTGGACCGGCACTGAAGCTTTCTTT.

V gene TRBV19 combines with J gene TRBJ1-5; the D gene is possibly TRBD1 (6 bases). The V end lost 10 bases, the J end lost 0 bases, and 22 bases lay between the germline ends. Germline CDR1 is LNHDA and CDR2 is SQIVND (reference sequence). The CDR3 contains 17 residues. The CDR3 loop reads CATFQGGGLTSNQPQHF. The CDR3 DNA is TGTGCCACCTTCCAAGGGGGGGGCCTCACTAGCAATCAGCCCCAGCATTTT.

The genes are TRBV7-2 and TRBJ1-2, with D maybe TRBD1 (5 bases). The CDR3 has 15 residues. CDR1 and CDR2 (germline): SGHTA, FQGNSA. Trimming stripped 1 base from V and 4 bases from J, with 13 bases between. The CDR3 DNA follows: TGTGCCAGCAGCTTAGGAGGACAAGATACCTATGGCTACACCTTC. Protein: CASSLGGQDTYGYTF.

The gene calls are TRBV7-9 and TRBJ2-1; 7 nucleotides match TRBD1. The V segment lost 4 bases and the J segment 3 bases; nucleotides outside the gene matches: 3. CDR3 length: 14 residues. The germline V gene has CDR1 SEHNR and CDR2 FQNEAQ (reference sequence). The CDR3 protein is CASSSWDSYNEQFF. CDR3 coding DNA: TGTGCCAGCAGCTCATGGGACAGCTACAATGAGCAGTTCTTC.

This rearrangement joins TRBV15 to TRBJ2-7; TRBD1 matches at 9 bases. Germline V gives CDR1 LNHNV, CDR2 YYDKDF (reference sequence). Trimming cost V 0 bases and J 9 bases; bases outside gene matches: 18. The CDR3 extends over 18 amino acids. CDR3 residues: CATSRDLTSGTGLWGQYF. CDR3 in DNA: TGTGCCACCAGCAGAGACCTAACATCCGGGACAGGGCTTTGGGGGCAGTACTTC.

The V gene is TRBV7-8, the J gene TRBJ2-5; 7 nucleotides align to TRBD2. The germline V gene has CDR1 SGHVS and CDR2 FQNEAQ. V trimming: 0 bases; J trimming: 5 bases; junction bases outside the gene matches: 0. The CDR3 totals 13 residues. CDR3 in DNA: TGTGCCAGCAGCTTAGCGGGGGGGGAGACCCAGTACTTC. This sequence encodes CASSLAGGETQYF.

This clone was seen only once. The chain is built from TRBV5-1 and TRBJ1-1; D is undetermined. Trimming removed 4 bases from V and 1 base from J, with 26 bases in between. This CDR3 contains 19 residues. Per germline, CDR1 SGHRS and CDR2 YFSETQ. The CDR3 DNA follows: TGCGCCAGCAGCATCATGGGTGGGCAGAACGAACACCCGAACACTGAAGCTTTCTTT. This gives the protein CASSIMGGQNEHPNTEAFF.

This chain joins TRBV6-5 and TRBJ2-3; D possibly corresponds to TRBD2 (5 bases). This CDR3 has 14 amino acids. Germline values: CDR1 MNHEY, CDR2 SVGAGI. The V and J ends lost 6 bases and 2 bases respectively, with 12 bases between them. CDR3 sequence (DNA): TGTGCCAGCAGGGCGAGGGTCTCCACAGATACGCAGTATTTT. The encoded protein is CASRARVSTDTQYF.

The chain links TRBV10-2 to TRBJ1-4, with D tentatively TRBD1 (6 bases). The V gene's germline CDR1 is WSHSY and CDR2 SAAADI. The CDR3 is 14 amino acids. Trimming cost V 4 bases and J 3 bases, with 9 bases left between them. The CDR3 DNA reads as TGCGCCAGCAGTGTTACAGGGCCTAATGAAAAACTGTTTTTT. This encodes CASSVTGPNEKLFF.

This chain uses TRBV5-6 with TRBJ2-7; D gene ambiguous. The V end lost 1 base, the J end lost 3 bases, and 8 bases lay between the germline ends. In germline, CDR1 is SGHDT, CDR2 YYEEEE. The CDR3 extends over 13 amino acids. CDR3 DNA: TGTGCCAGCAGCTTGAGCCGGATCTACGAGCAGTACTTC. It is translated as CASSLSRIYEQYF.